This T cell receptor beta chain appears in the sequencing data of a study of blood T cell repertoires in COVID-19. Study details: Sites across the United States, Italy and Spain contributed samples from acute and convalescent COVID-19.

Data came from immunoSEQ multiplex PCR; TCRdb stores just in-frame clones and leaves some out. Of 250,000 to 300,000 clones listed, around 90% were seen once; the top ten hold roughly 0.8%. This clonotype originated in a woman aged 25-40 years with acute or convalescent COVID-19. The sample consisted of peripheral blood.

CDR3 coding DNA: TGCAGCGTTGCCGCGGCTAGCGGGAGAGGGGAGCAGTACTTC. Encoded protein: CSVAAASGRGEQYF. The chain employs TRBV29-1 and TRBJ2-7; TRBD2 matches 10 bases. In germline, CDR1 is SQVTM, CDR2 ANQGSEA. Trimming cost V 4 bases and J 7 bases; bases outside gene matches: 10. This CDR3 has 14 residues.